This T cell receptor beta chain was sequenced in a study of technical replicates of blood from a few donors. The CDR3 length is 16 residues. Trimming cost V 2 bases and J 4 bases, with 15 bases left between them. In germline, CDR1 is SGHNT, CDR2 YYREEE (reference sequence). TCRdb's table, derived via immunoSEQ multiplex PCR, lists solely in-frame clones and lacks some. This sample carries 60,000 to 75,000 clones, about 83% of them seen once, and the ten largest clones take 4.5% to 6.5%. Sequencing used PBMCs. The V and J genes are TRBV5-4 and TRBJ2-2; tentatively, D is TRBD1 (5 bases). This TCR derives from a human donor in good health. Some clones in this sample may be carry-over from other donors' samples. CDR3 in amino acids: CASSFFQGTGTGELFF. The CDR3 region has the DNA TGTGCCAGCAGCTTCTTTCAGGGTACGGGCACCGGGGAGCTGTTTTTT. The full variable domain, with the rest looked up from reference TRBV5-4 and TRBJ2-2, is ETGVTQSPTHLIKTRGQQVTLRCSSQSGHNTVSWYQQALGQGPQFIFQYYREEENGRGNFPPRFSGLQFPNYSSELNVNALELDDSALYLCASSFFQGTGTGELFFGEGSRLTVL.